A single sample gave rise to the 21 T cell receptor beta chains below, sequenced in a study of blood T cell repertoires in COVID-19. Generated by immunoSEQ multiplex PCR, the TCRdb table keeps only in-frame clones and is missing some. Of 200,000 to 300,000 clones listed, about 82% are singletons. Source material: peripheral blood. The receptors were sampled from a man aged 45-65 years with COVID-19, enrolled during active disease.

The CDR3 loop reads CASSIGAGLNTGELFF. CDR3 in DNA: TGTGCCAGTAGTATCGGCGCAGGGCTGAACACCGGGGAGCTGTTTTTT. The chain employs TRBV19 and TRBJ2-2; D is possibly TRBD1 (5 bases). Germline assignment: CDR1 LNHDA and CDR2 SQIVND (reference sequence). The CDR3 contains 16 residues. V lost 3 bases and J lost 1, with 12 bases in between.

The chain has TRBV19 and TRBJ2-7; TRBD1 agrees at 8 bases. The V gene end was trimmed by 6 bases and the J gene end by 9 bases; junction bases not matched to a gene: 10. Germline-derived CDR1 and CDR2 are LNHDA and SQIVND (reference sequence). CDR3 size: 13 residues. CDR3 DNA: TGTGCCAGTAGCGTTCAGGGACAGGAATCGCAGTACTTC. Translated, it gives CASSVQGQESQYF.

The chain links TRBV7-9 to TRBJ2-3; possibly TRBD2 for D (6 bases). The V and J ends lost 4 bases and 2 bases respectively, with 16 bases between them. Per the germline V gene, CDR1 is SEHNR and CDR2 is FQNEAQ (reference sequence). The length of the CDR3 is 16 residues. The CDR3 loop reads CASSSGSSADTDTQYF. In DNA, the CDR3 is TGTGCCAGCAGCTCCGGGTCTAGCGCTGACACAGATACGCAGTATTTT.

The sample holds a few counts of this clone. The rearrangement joins TRBV28 to TRBJ1-5, with 7 positions matching TRBD1. V shed 8 bases and J 4 bases; nucleotides not matched to a gene: 11. The CDR3 has 15 residues. Germline CDR1 and CDR2: MDHEN and SYDVKM. CDR3 residues: CASATGARGNQPQHF. The CDR3 DNA is TGTGCCAGCGCTACAGGGGCCAGGGGAAATCAGCCCCAGCATTTT.

V and J are TRBV2 and TRBJ2-1; 11 bases are shared with TRBD2. The germline V gene encodes CDR1 SNHLY and CDR2 FYNNEI. CDR3 size: 15 residues. Losses at the gene ends were 4 bases for V and 7 bases for J; bases not matched to a gene: 6. Here the CDR3 reads CASSGVAGGQNEQFF. As DNA, the CDR3 is TGTGCCAGCAGTGGCGTAGCGGGGGGGCAGAATGAGCAGTTCTTC.

The chain joins TRBV4-3 to TRBJ2-1; D possibly corresponds to TRBD2 (6 bases). Germline CDR1 reads LGHNA; CDR2 reads YSLEER. The CDR3 extends over 15 amino acids. V lost 0 bases and J lost 9, with 15 bases in between. The CDR3 bases are TGCGCCAGCAGCCAAGAGAGGCAGCGGGTGGGTGAGCAGTTCTTC. It encodes CASSQERQRVGEQFF.

In its sample, this clone was seen once. V gene TRBV18 combines with J gene TRBJ1-1; D uncertain. V dropped 6 bases and J dropped 1 base, with 12 bases sitting between them. The CDR3 length is 14 residues. Looked up from germline, CDR1 is KGHSH and CDR2 is LQKENI. The CDR3 is CASSLYNRNTEAFF. For the CDR3, the DNA is TGTGCCAGCTCCCTATACAACAGGAACACTGAAGCTTTCTTT. The full variable domain, with the rest looked up from reference TRBV18 and TRBJ1-1, is NAGVMQNPRHLVRRRGQEARLRCSPMKGHSHVYWYRQLPEEGLKFMVYLQKENIIDESGMPKERFSAEFPKEGPSILRIQQVVRGDSAAYFCASSLYNRNTEAFFGQGTRLTVV.

The chain has TRBV10-3 and TRBJ1-1; TRBD1 is a possible D gene (5 bases). The CDR3 contains 13 residues. V was cut by 4 bases and J by 2 bases, with 8 bases left in between. From germline, CDR1 is ENHRY and CDR2 SYGVKD. CDR3 bases: TGTGCCATCAGTGGGACACTTAACACTGAAGCTTTCTTT. Its protein product is CAISGTLNTEAFF.

The V gene is TRBV5-4, the J gene TRBJ1-2, with D unclear. There are 14 residues in the CDR3. With 4 bases removed from V and 0 bases from J, the gap between germline ends came to 10 bases. Germline CDR1 reads SGHNT; CDR2 reads YYREEE (reference sequence). CDR3 amino acids: CASSHSGPNYGYTF. The CDR3 nucleotides are TGTGCCAGCAGCCACAGCGGCCCTAACTATGGCTACACCTTC.

The V and J genes are TRBV12-3 or TRBV12-4 and TRBJ2-7, with no clear D. The CDR3 runs 12 residues. V shed 3 bases and J shed 2 bases, with 5 bases lying between them. In DNA form, the CDR3 reads TGTGCCAGCAGTTTCGGTCCCTACGAGCAGTACTTC. It codes for CASSFGPYEQYF.

As regards this clone: One end of the junction varies from germline; a read error may be responsible. The chain joins TRBV7-7 to TRBJ2-3, with 7 bases that match TRBD2. CDR1 is SSHAT and CDR2 is FNYEAQ in the germline V gene (reference sequence). The CDR3 sequence is 16 residues long. The CDR3 nucleotides read TGTGCTAGCAGCCCCGTCAGTAGCGGGTATTTTGATACGCAGTATTTT. Its protein product is CASSPVSSGYFDTQYF.

This clone was seen a few times. The genes are TRBV6-5 and TRBJ2-5; TRBD1 might be the D (5 bases). This CDR3 spans 14 amino acids. Deletions cut 5 bases from V and 5 bases from J, with 15 bases between. The germline CDR1 and CDR2 sequences are MNHEY and SVGAGI. CDR3 region: CASSNKAKGETQYF. CDR3 nucleotides: TGTGCCAGCAGTAACAAGGCCAAGGGGGAGACCCAGTACTTC.

The chain employs TRBV30 and TRBJ2-1; 9 nucleotides line up with TRBD2. The CDR3 runs 16 residues. Per germline, CDR1 GTSNPN and CDR2 SVGIG (reference sequence). Trimming removed 0 bases from V and 2 bases from J; junction bases left unmatched: 5. The CDR3 coding sequence is TGTGCCTGGAGTGTGTATAGCGGGGGAGCCTACAATGAGCAGTTCTTC. Protein product: CAWSVYSGGAYNEQFF. The complete variable domain, with remaining parts taken from reference TRBV30 and TRBJ2-1, reads SQTIHQWPATLVQPVGSPLSLECTVEGTSNPNLYWYRQAAGRGLQLLFYSVGIGQISSEVPQNLSASRPQDRQFILSSKKLLLSDSGFYLCAWSVYSGGAYNEQFFGPGTRLTVL.

The V gene is TRBV5-1, the J gene TRBJ1-4; 11 bases agree with TRBD1. The CDR3 runs 14 residues. The V segment lost 4 bases and the J segment 8 bases; nucleotides outside the gene matches: 4. Germline V gives CDR1 SGHRS, CDR2 YFSETQ. CDR3 in DNA: TGCGCCAGCAGCCGGACAGGGGGCCCAGAAAAACTGTTTTTT. Translated, it gives CASSRTGGPEKLFF.

The chain employs TRBV5-4 and TRBJ2-7, with 7 positions matching TRBD1. Trimming removed 0 bases from V and 1 base from J; junction bases left unmatched: 4. The germline V gene has CDR1 SGHNT and CDR2 YYREEE (reference sequence). This CDR3 has 15 amino acids. The DNA of the CDR3 is TGTGCCAGCAGCTTGGCGGCAGGGGGATCCTACGAGCAGTACTTC. Translated, it gives CASSLAAGGSYEQYF.

The chain carries TRBV27 and TRBJ2-2; 15 bases fit TRBD2. Germline V gene sequence: CDR1 MNHEY, CDR2 SMNVEV (reference sequence). The CDR3 runs to 15 residues. Trimming at V came to 7 bases and at J to 5 bases, leaving 2 bases not matched to a gene. The DNA of the CDR3 is TGTGCCAGCATCGGACTAGCGGGGGGGACCGGGGAGCTGTTTTTT. The encoded protein is CASIGLAGGTGELFF.

V gene TRBV5-1 combines with J gene TRBJ2-2; 10 bases line up with TRBD1. The ends lost 4 bases at V and 3 bases at J; junction bases unmatched: 3. CDR1 SGHRS and CDR2 YFSETQ come from the germline V gene. This CDR3 contains 15 residues. The CDR3 nucleotides are TGCGCCAGCAGCGCCGGGACAGGGGACACCGGGGAGCTGTTTTTT. It yields the protein CASSAGTGDTGELFF.

The chain recombines TRBV7-6 with TRBJ1-2; 7 nucleotides line up with TRBD1. With 6 bases clipped from V and 0 bases from J, the junction kept 7 bases outside the gene matches. The germline V gene encodes CDR1 SGHVS and CDR2 FNYEAQ. The CDR3 extends over 15 amino acids. This chain's CDR3 is CASSSAQGANYGYTF. Here the CDR3 DNA reads TGTGCCAGCAGTTCAGCCCAGGGGGCTAACTATGGCTACACCTTC.

The chain has TRBV19 and TRBJ2-7, with TRBD2 identical over 8 bases. This CDR3 comprises 17 residues. The germline CDR1 and CDR2 sequences are LNHDA and SQIVND (reference sequence). The trim removed 3 bases at V and 6 bases at J, leaving 16 bases unmatched. The CDR3 DNA reads as TGTGCCAGTAGTATCCTAAACGTCGCGGGGGGCCGAGGCGAGCAGTACTTC. This gives the protein CASSILNVAGGRGEQYF. Looking up the rest from reference TRBV19 and TRBJ2-7 gives the full variable domain: DGGITQSPKYLFRKEGQNVTLSCEQNLNHDAMYWYRQDPGQGLRLIYYSQIVNDFQKGDIAEGYSVSREKKESFPLTVTSAQKNPTAFYLCASSILNVAGGRGEQYFGPGTRLTVT.

This chain connects TRBV11-2 to TRBJ1-3; tentative D call: TRBD1 (5 bases). This CDR3 spans 15 amino acids. Germline-derived CDR1 and CDR2 are SGHAT and FQNNGV. V shed 0 bases and J shed 4 bases, with 10 bases lying between them. CDR3 DNA: TGTGCCAGCAGCTTAGACCCAGGGCCAGGAAACACCATATATTTT. As protein: CASSLDPGPGNTIYF.

The chain couples TRBV28 to TRBJ1-5; D gene uncertain. The germline V gene encodes CDR1 MDHEN and CDR2 SYDVKM. The CDR3 runs 12 residues. The V gene lost 5 bases and the J gene lost 6 bases, with 8 bases spanning the gap. In DNA, the CDR3 is TGTGCCAGCAGTCTTAAAGCTCAGCCCCAGCATTTT. Translated: CASSLKAQPQHF.